Each of the 12 T cell receptor beta chains below was sequenced from the same sample in a study of identical twins (TCRdb year 2016). Receptor libraries were prepared by 5' RACE. The sample was run on an Illumina HiSeq 2000. TCRdb redid the processing of the public reads, applying fastp at Q25 and MiXCR, and retained in-frame beta chains. Every CDR3 protein is listed once, alongside the most common genes and DNA of its rows. The sample yields under 800,000 distinct CDR3 sequences; around 20% were counted once. The ten largest clones add up to 4.3% of the sample. This sample also appeared in a second study, on T cells expressing NK-cell markers.

Sample: PBMCs. The receptors stem from a woman aged 18-35 years in good health.

This clonotype came up many times. The rearrangement uses TRBV9 and TRBJ2-6; D could derive from TRBD1 or TRBD2 (5 bases each). The CDR3 is 16 amino acids. V was shortened by 6 bases and J by 0 bases, with 13 bases between the two germline ends. Per the germline V gene, CDR1 is SGDLS and CDR2 is YYNGEE. CDR3 residues: CASKGRQFSGANVLTF. Written as DNA, the CDR3 is TGTGCCAGCAAGGGACGGCAATTCTCTGGGGCCAACGTCCTGACTTTC.

This clonotype has a handful of counts. The rearrangement links TRBV12-3 or TRBV12-4 to TRBJ2-1; the match to TRBD2 covers 11 bases. The length of the CDR3 is 14 residues. V dropped 5 bases and J dropped 8; count of bases not matched to a gene: 5. This chain's CDR3 is CASSRLAGLDEQFF. As DNA, the CDR3 is TGTGCCAGCAGTCGACTAGCGGGATTAGATGAGCAGTTCTTC.

V is TRBV7-6 and J is TRBJ2-1, with D perhaps TRBD2 (6 bases). The CDR3 extends over 16 amino acids. Germline CDR1 is SGHVS and CDR2 is FNYEAQ. The V gene lost 7 bases and the J gene lost 0 bases, with 16 bases spanning the gap. CDR3 in DNA: TGTGCCAGCAACATAAATAGCGGAAGCTCCTACAATGAGCAGTTCTTC. Its translation: CASNINSGSSYNEQFF.

The gene calls are TRBV12-3 or TRBV12-4 and TRBJ1-2, with unresolved D. Trimming removed 4 bases from V and 4 bases from J, with 16 bases in between. This CDR3 has 15 residues. The CDR3 sequence is CASSSIPQYLYGYTF. The CDR3 DNA sequence: TGTGCCAGCAGTTCTATCCCCCAGTACCTCTATGGCTACACCTTC.

V usage is TRBV20-1 and J usage is TRBJ2-4, with D possibly being TRBD1 or TRBD2 (5 bases each). CDR3 length equals 15 residues. V was clipped by 3 bases and J by 6 bases, with 18 bases between them. The germline V gene encodes CDR1 DFQATT and CDR2 SNEGSKA (reference sequence). The CDR3 DNA reads TGCAGTGCTAGGATAATCGGGGCGTGGGCAAACATTCAGTACTTC. Encoded protein: CSARIIGAWANIQYF.

The chain employs TRBV20-1 and TRBJ2-7; no reliable D call. The V end lost 4 bases, the J end lost 3 bases, and 13 bases lay between the germline ends. This CDR3 is 13 amino acids long. CDR1 and CDR2 from the germline V gene are DFQATT and SNEGSKA (reference sequence). The CDR3, as DNA: TGCAGTGCTACCCAACGATTGAGCTACGAGCAGTACTTC. Translating gives CSATQRLSYEQYF.

The chain couples TRBV20-1 to TRBJ2-5, with 7 bases matching TRBD2. The CDR3 is 12 residues long. Germline assignment: CDR1 DFQATT and CDR2 SNEGSKA (reference sequence). With 4 bases clipped from V and 4 bases from J, the junction kept 3 bases outside the gene matches. The CDR3 coding sequence is TGCAGTGCTACTAGCGGTTTAGAGACCCAGTACTTC. Its protein is CSATSGLETQYF.

Ten or more counts support this clonotype. The chain's CDR3 is CSAREEEANGYTF. Written as DNA, the CDR3 is TGCAGTGCTCGGGAAGAGGAGGCTAATGGCTACACCTTC. The chain carries TRBV20-1 and TRBJ1-2; D ambiguous. V was trimmed by 5 bases and J by 6 bases, leaving 16 bases between them. The CDR3 loop spans 13 amino acids. The germline gives CDR1 DFQATT, CDR2 SNEGSKA (reference sequence).

This clonotype was detected only a few times. V is TRBV6-2 or TRBV6-3 and J is TRBJ2-7, with 10 bases that match TRBD2. The CDR3 totals 16 residues. Germline V gives CDR1 MNHEY, CDR2 SVGEGT. V lost 6 bases to trimming and J lost 1 base; unmatched junction nucleotides: 9. The CDR3 nucleotides are TGTGCCAGCAGCCCAGGCCGGACTAGCGGATCCTACGAGCAGTACTTC. It is translated as CASSPGRTSGSYEQYF.

In its sample, this clonotype was seen many times. The rearrangement uses TRBV7-9 and TRBJ1-2, with a weak D call TRBD1 (6 bases). V dropped 7 bases and J dropped 2 bases, with 14 bases sitting between them. CDR1 and CDR2 from the germline V gene are SEHNR and FQNEAQ (reference sequence). CDR3 length: 14 residues. The CDR3 spells CASTKEGGNYGYTF. DNA of the CDR3: TGTGCCAGCACCAAAGAGGGGGGGAACTATGGCTACACCTTC.

The chain employs TRBV20-1 and TRBJ1-2; D perhaps matches TRBD1 (5 bases). Germline CDR1 and CDR2: DFQATT and SNEGSKA (reference sequence). V was pared by 5 bases and J by 3 bases, with 16 bases between. This CDR3 comprises 14 residues. CDR3 nucleotides: TGCAGTGCTCCCCCCGCGGGACGAGACTATGGCTACACCTTC. It yields the protein CSAPPAGRDYGYTF.

This rearrangement joins TRBV29-1 to TRBJ2-3; 9 positions agree with TRBD2. Germline values: CDR1 SQVTM, CDR2 ANQGSEA. J gave up 0 bases and V 7 bases, and 8 bases lay outside the gene matches. The CDR3 contains 15 residues. The CDR3 DNA reads TGCAGCGCCGCCCCGGGACTAGCCAGCACAGATACGCAGTATTTT. Translated: CSAAPGLASTDTQYF.